This entry lists 2 T cell receptor beta chains sequenced from one sample in a study of response to subunit inactivated influenza vaccine. Via MiXCR, TCRdb re-called the RT-PCR reads, giving one row per CDR3 protein. Among more than 500,000 distinct CDR3 sequences listed, 11% were seen once. The same sample was also used in a study of T cells expressing NK-cell markers. That work states: 5'RACE template switching built TCR beta cDNA with unique molecular identifiers.

Sequenced here: PBMCs from blood, sampled on the day of vaccination. The receptor set was obtained from a middle-aged man who received an inactivated influenza vaccine.

The sample holds many counts of this clonotype. The CDR3 sequence: CASSFGTGREQYF. The CDR3 nucleotides read TGTGCCAGCAGTTTCGGGACAGGGAGAGAGCAGTACTTC. The J gene is TRBJ2-7, the V gene TRBV6-2 or TRBV6-3, with 9 nucleotides matching TRBD1. The CDR3 spans 13 residues. The V gene's germline CDR1 is MNHEY and CDR2 SVGEGT. Unmatched junction bases numbered 5, after V lost 4 bases and J lost 7 bases.

This clonotype has more than one count but fewer than ten. The V call is TRBV7-9, the J call TRBJ2-5, with TRBD2 matching 9 bases. CDR1 is SEHNR and CDR2 is FQNEAQ in the germline V gene (reference sequence). V lost 3 bases and J lost 5; bases outside the gene matches: 10. The CDR3 loop spans 16 amino acids. The CDR3 coding sequence is TGTGCCAGCAGCTTTGTACAGCGGGGGGCCGGGGAGACCCAGTACTTC. This codes for CASSFVQRGAGETQYF.